The 29 T cell receptor beta chains listed next were all sequenced from one sample in a study of T cells in Graves' hyperthyroidism and ophthalmopathy. Template material for amplifying TCR beta CDR3 regions consisted of RNA transcripts. HTBI primers were used for first-round RT-PCR of the TCR CDR3. TCRdb redid the calling of the multiplex PCR reads with MiXCR, one entry per CDR3 protein. The table records about 380,000 distinct CDR3 sequences, about 13% of them present only once. Sequenced sample: blood. These TCRs come from a man younger than 45 with Graves' hyperthyroidism that later progressed to Graves' ophthalmopathy.

This clonotype was picked up many times. This sequence joins TRBV7-9 and TRBJ2-3; the match to TRBD1 covers 8 bases. V lost 6 bases to trimming and J lost 3 bases; unmatched junction nucleotides: 5. Germline V gene sequence: CDR1 SEHNR, CDR2 FQNEAQ (reference sequence). The CDR3 sequence is 14 residues long. The CDR3 DNA follows: TGTGCCAGCAGTCACCGACAGGGGACAGATACGCAGTATTTT. As protein: CASSHRQGTDTQYF.

V and J are TRBV10-1 and TRBJ2-1; 9 nucleotides line up with TRBD1. The V gene end was trimmed by 1 base and the J gene end by 4 bases; junction bases not matched to a gene: 8. Germline V CDR1 and CDR2: WNHNN, SYGVQD (reference sequence). The CDR3 has 17 amino acids. The CDR3 sequence is CASSEFGGTGIYNEQFF. In DNA form, the CDR3 reads TGCGCCAGCAGTGAGTTTGGGGGGACAGGGATTTACAATGAGCAGTTCTTC.

At least ten counts were recorded for this clonotype. The chain joins TRBV20-1 to TRBJ1-2, with TRBD1 identical over 8 bases. Germline values: CDR1 DFQATT, CDR2 SNEGSKA (reference sequence). V shed 2 bases, J shed 8 bases, and the junction held 4 bases outside the gene matches. This CDR3 is built from 12 residues. CDR3 nucleotide sequence: TGCAGTGCTAGACAGGGGGCGCGGGGCTACACCTTC. Protein: CSARQGARGYTF.

This clonotype was picked up many times. A single base separates this from a much larger clone, so it may be a read error. The V gene is TRBV7-9, the J gene TRBJ1-1; D not certain. Trimming pared 2 bases from V and 1 base from J, leaving 5 bases between. The CDR3 length is 13 residues. The germline V gene has CDR1 SEHNR and CDR2 FQNEAQ (reference sequence). The DNA for the CDR3 is TGTGCCAGCAGCTTATGGACGAACACTGAAGCTTTCTTT. Protein product: CASSLWTNTEAFF.

The rearrangement links TRBV28 to TRBJ2-5; TRBD2 agrees at 10 bases. Germline loops: CDR1 MDHEN, CDR2 SYDVKM. There are 13 residues in the CDR3. V shed 7 bases and J 3 bases; nucleotides not matched to a gene: 2. CDR3 nucleotides: TGTGCCAGCAAGCGGGGGGGTAAAGAGACCCAGTACTTC. Its translation is CASKRGGKETQYF. The full variable domain, completed using reference TRBV28 and TRBJ2-5, is DVKVTQSSRYLVKRTGEKVFLECVQDMDHENMFWYRQDPGLGLRLIYFSYDVKMKEKGDIPEGYSVSREKKERFSLILESASTNQTSMYLCASKRGGKETQYFGPGTRLLVL.

The rearrangement uses TRBV6-1 and TRBJ1-6; D possibly corresponds to TRBD1 (5 bases). The germline V gene has CDR1 MNHNS and CDR2 SASEGT. This CDR3 has 14 amino acids. V was trimmed by 8 bases and J by 5 bases, leaving 13 bases between them. CDR3 residues: CASASGTDNSPLHF. CDR3 sequence (DNA): TGTGCCAGCGCCTCCGGGACGGATAATTCACCCCTCCACTTT.

This clonotype came up a few times. This chain joins TRBV7-9 and TRBJ2-1; no firm D call. Trimming shortened V by 5 bases and J by 5 bases, and 7 bases separated the two germline ends. Per germline, CDR1 SEHNR and CDR2 FQNEAQ (reference sequence). The CDR3 length is 12 residues. This chain's CDR3 is CASSQGNNEQFF. The CDR3 coding sequence is TGTGCCAGCAGCCAAGGGAACAATGAGCAGTTCTTC.

This clonotype has a handful of counts. The chain uses TRBV2 and TRBJ2-7; D is ambiguous. Germline V gene data show CDR1 as SNHLY and CDR2 as FYNNEI. The CDR3 runs to 12 residues. V lost 6 bases, J lost 7 bases, and 13 bases lay in between. CDR3 in amino acids: CASRLQLGEQYF. The CDR3 nucleotides are TGTGCCAGCAGACTGCAACTCGGAGAGCAGTACTTC.

In its sample, this clonotype was seen many times. DNA of the CDR3: TGTGCCACGGCAGGGGGCACGGTGGGTACCGGGGAGCTGTTTTTT. This codes for CATAGGTVGTGELFF. The chain joins TRBV27 to TRBJ2-2; 8 nucleotides line up with TRBD1. After removal of 10 bases from V and 5 bases from J, the junction contained 12 bases not matched to a gene. This CDR3 spans 15 amino acids. The germline gives CDR1 MNHEY, CDR2 SMNVEV (reference sequence).

This clonotype has a count of ten or more. The V gene is TRBV18, the J gene TRBJ1-1; tentatively, D is TRBD1 (6 bases). In germline, CDR1 is KGHSH, CDR2 LQKENI. V dropped 6 bases and J dropped 1 base, with 9 bases sitting between them. The CDR3 spans 13 residues. The CDR3 loop is CASSMDRNTEAFF. The CDR3 bases are TGTGCCAGCTCGATGGACAGGAACACTGAAGCTTTCTTT.

Ten or more counts support this clonotype. The chain is built from TRBV12-5 and TRBJ1-1; 9 bases agree with TRBD1. This CDR3 comprises 15 residues. With 0 bases clipped from V and 8 bases from J, the junction kept 7 bases outside the gene matches. Germline V CDR1 and CDR2: LGHNT, FRNRAP. The CDR3 DNA reads TGTGCTAGTGGTTTGGTAGTTGGACAGGGGACCGAAGCTTTCTTT. It codes for CASGLVVGQGTEAFF. Using reference TRBV12-5 and TRBJ1-1 for the parts outside the CDR3, the full variable domain is DARVTQTPRHKVTEMGQEVTMRCQPILGHNTVFWYRQTMMQGLELLAYFRNRAPLDDSGMPKDRFSAEMPDATLATLKIQPSEPRDSAVYFCASGLVVGQGTEAFFGQGTRLTVV.

The gene calls are TRBV7-2 and TRBJ2-7; D unresolved. CDR1 and CDR2 from the germline V gene are SGHTA and FQGNSA. V was shortened by 4 bases and J by 3 bases, with 10 bases between the two germline ends. The CDR3 has 13 residues. The CDR3 protein is CASSSAVNYEQYF. The CDR3 DNA reads as TGTGCCAGCAGCTCCGCCGTGAACTACGAGCAGTACTTC.

This clonotype was counted at least ten times. This chain links TRBV5-8 with TRBJ1-6; TRBD1 is a possible D gene (6 bases). CDR1 SGHTS and CDR2 YDEGEE come from the germline V gene. V shed 1 base and J shed 7 bases, with 12 bases lying between them. The CDR3 loop spans 15 amino acids. The CDR3 sequence is CASSLHTGKNSPLHF. For the CDR3, the DNA is TGTGCCAGCAGCTTGCATACAGGGAAAAATTCACCCCTCCACTTT. The entire variable domain, with the rest obtained from reference TRBV5-8 and TRBJ1-6, is as follows: EAGVTQSPTHLIKTRGQQATLRCSPISGHTSVYWYQQALGLGLQFLLWYDEGEERNRGNFPPRFSGRQFPNYSSELNVNALELEDSALYLCASSLHTGKNSPLHFGNGTRLTVT.

This sequence joins TRBV28 and TRBJ1-2, with D unresolved. Germline loops: CDR1 MDHEN, CDR2 SYDVKM. The CDR3 is 14 residues long. Trimming removed 4 bases at V and 4 bases at J, with 13 bases between. DNA for the CDR3: TGTGCCAGCAGTTCCGATCGGACGGTCTATGGCTACACCTTC. Amino acid sequence: CASSSDRTVYGYTF.

This clonotype was seen many times. The chain's CDR3 is CASSLLGMETQYF. CDR3 nucleotide sequence: TGTGCCAGCAGTTTATTGGGGATGGAGACCCAGTACTTC. The genes are TRBV27 and TRBJ2-5; unclear D gene. The CDR3 consists of 13 residues. V lost 1 base, J lost 5 bases, and 8 bases lay in between. Germline V lookup: CDR1 MNHEY, CDR2 SMNVEV (reference sequence).

There are a few counts of this clonotype. No conserved phenylalanine or tryptophan ends this CDR3, so it is likely a read error. The CDR3 bases are TGTGCCAGCAGCTTTGGCAATCAGCCCCAGCATCTT. It encodes CASSFGNQPQHL. The rearrangement links TRBV7-9 to TRBJ1-5, with D hard to call. V lost 3 bases, J lost 2 bases, and 2 bases lay in between. Germline-derived CDR1 and CDR2 are SEHNR and FQNEAQ (reference sequence). There are 12 residues in the CDR3.

This clonotype occurred many times. V is TRBV12-3 or TRBV12-4 and J is TRBJ2-7; a weak D match, TRBD1 (5 bases). Trimming pared 0 bases from V and 7 bases from J, leaving 13 bases between. The CDR3 spans 14 residues. The CDR3 loop is CASSLARRVREQYF. The CDR3 region has the DNA TGTGCCAGCAGTTTAGCGCGCAGGGTAAGGGAGCAGTACTTC.

This clonotype was detected ten times or more. V gene TRBV18 combines with J gene TRBJ2-3; 9 bases match TRBD2. Looked up from germline, CDR1 is KGHSH and CDR2 is LQKENI. V was pared by 3 bases and J by 6 bases, with 4 bases of the junction left unmatched. The CDR3 contains 14 residues. The CDR3 nucleotides are TGTGCCAGCTCACCGGGAACTAGCGGGGATACGCAGTATTTT. This translates into CASSPGTSGDTQYF.

This clonotype was picked up many times. The rearrangement links TRBV4-2 to TRBJ2-1; 7 nucleotides agree with TRBD2. V was pared by 0 bases and J by 7 bases, with 9 bases of the junction left unmatched. The CDR3 spans 16 residues. Germline-derived CDR1 and CDR2 are LGHNA and YNFKEQ. CDR3 nucleotides: TGTGCCAGCAGCCAAGATCGAGCGGGGCTTGGGAATGAGCAGTTCTTC. Protein product: CASSQDRAGLGNEQFF.

The genes are TRBV5-6 and TRBJ2-5; TRBD1 matches 8 bases. This CDR3 region has 17 residues. V gave up 3 bases and J gave up 0 bases; unmatched junction bases: 10. Germline CDR1 is SGHDT and CDR2 is YYEEEE. CDR3: CASSYFTQGVYQETQYF. The CDR3, as DNA: TGTGCCAGCAGCTACTTCACACAGGGGGTGTACCAAGAGACCCAGTACTTC.

The CDR3 DNA follows: TGTGCCAGCAGCCAAGCTGGCAGAATTAATTCACCCCTCCACTTT. It specifies CASSQAGRINSPLHF. V usage is TRBV14 and J usage is TRBJ1-6; no definite D call. The CDR3 has 15 amino acids. Between the trimmed V and J ends, which lost 1 base and 6 bases, there was a span of 10 bases. From germline, CDR1 is SGHDN and CDR2 FVKESK.

In its sample, this clonotype was seen many times. The chain is built from TRBV2 and TRBJ1-2; 7 bases agree with TRBD1. Unmatched junction bases numbered 10, after V lost 5 bases and J lost 4 bases. Germline V gene lookup returns CDR1 SNHLY and CDR2 FYNNEI. The CDR3 has 15 amino acids. Written as DNA, the CDR3 is TGTGCCAGCAGTTTCTCGGGAGGGGGCAGCTATGGCTACACCTTC. Amino acids: CASSFSGGGSYGYTF.

This clonotype has at least ten counts. The J gene is TRBJ1-2, the V gene TRBV12-3 or TRBV12-4; D may be TRBD1 (5 bases). The V end was cut by 5 bases, the J end by 7 bases, with 11 bases between. CDR3 length: 12 residues. CDR3 amino acids: CASSTRVPGYTF. Here the CDR3 DNA reads TGTGCCAGCAGTACCAGGGTCCCTGGCTACACCTTC.

This clonotype has a count of ten or more. This sequence joins TRBV6-2 or TRBV6-3 and TRBJ2-3; TRBD1 aligns across 8 bases. This CDR3 is 15 amino acids long. The germline CDR1 and CDR2 sequences are MNHEY and SVGEGT. Trimming removed 7 bases from V and 2 bases from J; junction bases left unmatched: 8. CDR3 bases: TGTGCCAGCAACACCGACAGGGGTACCACAGATACGCAGTATTTT. Its translation: CASNTDRGTTDTQYF.

At least ten counts were recorded for this clonotype. This chain joins TRBV12-5 and TRBJ2-5; D unresolved. Between the trimmed V and J ends, which lost 6 bases and 2 bases, there was a span of 4 bases. In germline, CDR1 is LGHNT, CDR2 FRNRAP. CDR3 length equals 11 residues. For the CDR3, the DNA is TGTGCTAGTGGCAGTCAAGAGACCCAGTACTTC. Translating gives CASGSQETQYF.

The chain is built from TRBV29-1 and TRBJ2-5; D is perhaps TRBD1 or TRBD2 (5 bases each). The germline V and J ends were trimmed by 2 bases and 5 bases, with 12 bases remaining between them. CDR3 length: 13 residues. Germline V gene data show CDR1 as SQVTM and CDR2 as ANQGSEA. The CDR3: CSVERGVVETQYF. The CDR3 bases are TGCAGCGTTGAAAGAGGGGTCGTCGAGACCCAGTACTTC.

This clonotype showed up many times. This chain uses TRBV11-2 with TRBJ2-5; TRBD1 aligns across 12 bases. V shed 4 bases, J shed 3 bases, and the junction held 3 bases outside the gene matches. Germline lookup yields CDR1 SGHAT and CDR2 FQNNGV. The CDR3 contains 15 residues. The CDR3 is CASSSGTGGKETQYF. DNA for the CDR3: TGTGCCAGCAGCTCCGGGACAGGGGGCAAAGAGACCCAGTACTTC. Full variable domain (missing parts from reference TRBV11-2 and TRBJ2-5): EAGVAQSPRYKIIEKRQSVAFWCNPISGHATLYWYQQILGQGPKLLIQFQNNGVVDDSQLPKDRFSAERLKGVDSTLKIQPAKLEDSAVYLCASSSGTGGKETQYFGPGTRLLVL.

Many counts were recorded for this clonotype. The chain links TRBV28 to TRBJ1-5; the D gene is possibly TRBD1 (5 bases). In germline, CDR1 is MDHEN, CDR2 SYDVKM. This CDR3 region has 14 residues. V lost 7 bases to trimming and J lost 6 bases, with 16 bases between them. This CDR3 is CASTIFPGGQPQHF. CDR3 DNA sequence: TGTGCCAGCACCATTTTTCCGGGGGGTCAGCCCCAGCATTTT.

This clonotype was picked up a small number of times. The chain carries TRBV20-1 and TRBJ2-1; the match to TRBD2 covers 7 bases. The CDR3 length is 16 residues. V lost 2 bases and J lost 5; bases outside the gene matches: 12. Germline-derived CDR1 and CDR2 are DFQATT and SNEGSKA (reference sequence). Here the CDR3 reads CSARPQMAGTNNEQFF. The CDR3 DNA sequence: TGCAGTGCTAGACCCCAAATGGCGGGGACTAACAATGAGCAGTTCTTC.